Below are 14 T cell receptor beta chains sequenced from a single sample in a study of cytomegalovirus exposure and HLA in healthy donors. This PCR relied on a set of 60 Vbeta primers and 13 Jbeta primers. Measured with immunoSEQ multiplex PCR; TCRdb has only the in-frame clones, and not every one. The table shows tens of thousands of clones, with under 90% occurring only once. The sample taken for sequencing was PBMCs. The receptors derive from a woman aged 40 to 50 in good health and CMV-seronegative.

J is TRBJ2-5 and V is TRBV29-1; no reliable D call. Per germline, CDR1 SQVTM and CDR2 ANQGSEA. This CDR3 contains 11 residues. Trimming took 4 bases from V and 5 from J, leaving 8 bases between them. The CDR3 DNA is TGCAGCGTTGGCCCCCGGGAGACCCAGTACTTC. It encodes CSVGPRETQYF.

V is TRBV6-1 and J is TRBJ1-2; 9 bases match TRBD1. The CDR3 covers 13 residues. Germline V gene sequence: CDR1 MNHNS, CDR2 SASEGT. Trimming took 7 bases from V and 6 from J; bases not matched to a gene: 6. The CDR3 DNA reads TGTGCCAGCATCGGGACAGGGATCGATGGCTACACCTTC. It translates to CASIGTGIDGYTF.

A note on this clone: A read error may account for a junction end that differs from germline. The genes are TRBV6-1 and TRBJ2-7, with 7 positions matching TRBD1. This CDR3 has 13 amino acids. From germline, CDR1 is MNHNS and CDR2 SASEGT. As DNA, the CDR3 is TGTGCCAGCAGTAGACAGGGATCCTACAAGCAGTACTTC. It codes for CASSRQGSYKQYF.

The chain recombines TRBV7-9 with TRBJ2-7; 8 nucleotides agree with TRBD2. V lost 5 bases to trimming and J lost 2 bases; unmatched junction nucleotides: 5. This CDR3 region has 14 residues. Germline CDR1 reads SEHNR; CDR2 reads FQNEAQ (reference sequence). CDR3 nucleotide sequence: TGTGCCAGCAGCCCGGGACTAGGTCCCTACGAGCAGTACTTC. Its protein product is CASSPGLGPYEQYF.

The gene calls are TRBV6-5 and TRBJ2-7, with D tentatively TRBD1 (6 bases). V lost 0 bases and J 0 bases, leaving 12 bases between the germline ends. Germline assignment: CDR1 MNHEY and CDR2 SVGAGI. The CDR3 totals 16 residues. CDR3 nucleotides: TGTGCCAGCAGTTACTCAGTGCCAGGGGACTCCTACGAGCAGTACTTC. Translating gives CASSYSVPGDSYEQYF.

This chain links TRBV6-5 with TRBJ2-1; 10 bases match TRBD2. The CDR3 sequence is 15 residues long. Germline CDR1 MNHEY, CDR2 SVGAGI. V lost 7 bases, J lost 0 bases, and 3 bases stayed unmatched. The CDR3 sequence: CASTRTSGSYNEQFF. CDR3 bases: TGTGCCAGCACCCGGACTAGCGGCTCCTACAATGAGCAGTTCTTC.

The chain carries TRBV28 and TRBJ2-4; TRBD1 matches at 7 bases. The length of the CDR3 is 14 residues. V shed 3 bases and J 1 base; nucleotides not matched to a gene: 0. Germline V gene lookup returns CDR1 MDHEN and CDR2 SYDVKM. CDR3 DNA sequence: TGTGCCAGCAGTTTGACAGGGGCCAAAAACATTCAGTACTTC. Its translation is CASSLTGAKNIQYF. Full variable domain (rest looked up from reference TRBV28 and TRBJ2-4): DVKVTQSSRYLVKRTGEKVFLECVQDMDHENMFWYRQDPGLGLRLIYFSYDVKMKEKGDIPEGYSVSREKKERFSLILESASTNQTSMYLCASSLTGAKNIQYFGAGTRLSVL.

V usage is TRBV27 and J usage is TRBJ1-3, with 9 positions matching TRBD1. Germline V CDR1 and CDR2: MNHEY, SMNVEV (reference sequence). The CDR3 has 16 amino acids. After removal of 4 bases from V and 3 bases from J, the junction contained 7 bases not matched to a gene. CDR3 amino acids: CASSSGTGHFGNTIYF. DNA of the CDR3: TGTGCCAGCAGTTCCGGGACAGGGCACTTTGGAAACACCATATATTTT.

J is TRBJ2-1 and V is TRBV7-9, with 7 bases matching TRBD2. The CDR3 runs to 12 residues. V gave up 5 bases and J gave up 7 bases; unmatched junction bases: 2. The germline V gene encodes CDR1 SEHNR and CDR2 FQNEAQ (reference sequence). The DNA of the CDR3 is TGTGCCAGCAGCCCCGGGAGGAATGAGCAGTTCTTC. This translates into CASSPGRNEQFF.

A few counts support this clone. The gene calls are TRBV10-1 and TRBJ2-2; D is ambiguous. The CDR3 runs to 13 residues. V lost 4 bases, J lost 1 base, and 4 bases lay in between. Germline V gene sequence: CDR1 WNHNN, CDR2 SYGVQD (reference sequence). CDR3 bases: TGCGCCAGCAGTGCACAGAACACCGGGGAGCTGTTTTTT. This gives the protein CASSAQNTGELFF.

This chain joins TRBV5-1 and TRBJ2-7; possibly TRBD1 for D (5 bases). Trimming shortened V by 0 bases and J by 4 bases, and 11 bases separated the two germline ends. CDR3 size: 14 residues. In germline, CDR1 is SGHRS, CDR2 YFSETQ. The CDR3 loop reads CASSLASSGYEQYF. The DNA of the CDR3 is TGCGCCAGCAGCTTGGCCTCGTCAGGGTACGAGCAGTACTTC. Full variable domain (outside the CDR3, taken from reference TRBV5-1 and TRBJ2-7): KAGVTQTPRYLIKTRGQQVTLSCSPISGHRSVSWYQQTPGQGLQFLFEYFSETQRNKGNFPGRFSGRQFSNSRSEMNVSTLELGDSALYLCASSLASSGYEQYFGPGTRLTVT.

The V gene is TRBV2, the J gene TRBJ1-2; unclear D gene. The V end was cut by 3 bases, the J end by 2 bases, with 7 bases between. This CDR3 comprises 13 residues. Germline-derived CDR1 and CDR2 are SNHLY and FYNNEI. CDR3 nucleotide sequence: TGTGCCAGCAGTGACGACAACAACTATGGCTACACCTTC. It translates to CASSDDNNYGYTF.

The rearrangement uses TRBV29-1 and TRBJ2-1; 10 nucleotides line up with TRBD2. This CDR3 has 16 amino acids. The germline CDR1 and CDR2 sequences are SQVTM and ANQGSEA. V trimming: 1 base; J trimming: 1 base; junction bases outside the gene matches: 4. The CDR3, as DNA: TGCAGCGTTGAAGGAGGACTAGCGGCTTCCTACAATGAGCAGTTCTTC. The encoded protein is CSVEGGLAASYNEQFF.

The chain joins TRBV6-1 to TRBJ1-5; 11 nucleotides agree with TRBD1. This CDR3 has 16 residues. Per germline, CDR1 MNHNS and CDR2 SASEGT. The trim removed 2 bases at V and 6 bases at J, leaving 6 bases unmatched. The CDR3 is CASSEPGQGVGQPQHF. The CDR3 bases are TGTGCCAGCAGTGAACCGGGACAGGGGGTAGGTCAGCCCCAGCATTTT.